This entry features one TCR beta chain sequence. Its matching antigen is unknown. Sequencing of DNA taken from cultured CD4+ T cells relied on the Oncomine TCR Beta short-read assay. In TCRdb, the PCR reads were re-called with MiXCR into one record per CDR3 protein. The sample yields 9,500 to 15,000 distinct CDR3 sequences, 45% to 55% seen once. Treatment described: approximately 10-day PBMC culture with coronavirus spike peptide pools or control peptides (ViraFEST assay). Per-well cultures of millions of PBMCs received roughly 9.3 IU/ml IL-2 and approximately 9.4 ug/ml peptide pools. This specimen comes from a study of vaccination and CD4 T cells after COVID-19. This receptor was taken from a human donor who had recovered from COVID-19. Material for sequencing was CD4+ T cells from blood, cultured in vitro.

The CDR3 here is CAISDGNTIYF. The CDR3 DNA reads TGTGCCATCAGTGACGGAAACACCATATATTTT. The V and J genes are TRBV10-3 and TRBJ1-3; D remains unclear. The CDR3 extends over 11 amino acids. CDR1 ENHRY and CDR2 SYGVKD come from the germline V gene. Trimming took off 3 bases at V and 4 bases at J, with 1 base between the two ends.